The 14 T cell receptor beta chains reported below all come from one sample, sequenced in a study of blood T cell repertoires in COVID-19. Clones were sequenced by immunoSEQ multiplex PCR, and TCRdb holds only the in-frame ones, with some missing. The sample consists of some 100,000 clones, 65% to 90% of them appearing once. The sequenced sample consisted of PBMCs or T cells enriched from blood (not recorded which). The receptors originated from a woman between 50 and 59 years old who had recovered from COVID-19.

The CDR3 sequence is CASSFRRGGNYGYTF. Here the CDR3 DNA reads TGTGCCAGCAGCTTCCGCCGGGGGGGCAACTATGGCTACACCTTC. V gene TRBV5-4 combines with J gene TRBJ1-2, with D perhaps matching TRBD1 (6 bases). This CDR3 is 15 amino acids long. Germline V gene data show CDR1 as SGHNT and CDR2 as YYREEE (reference sequence). V lost 2 bases and J 2 bases, leaving 13 bases between the germline ends.

The rearrangement joins TRBV5-8 to TRBJ2-7; 12 bases line up with TRBD2. The germline CDR1 and CDR2 sequences are SGHTS and YDEGEE. The CDR3 is 15 residues long. V gave up 4 bases and J gave up 6 bases; unmatched junction bases: 8. The DNA of the CDR3 is TGTGCCAGCAGCCCCGGACTAGCGGGGATGGGCGAGCAGTACTTC. Its protein is CASSPGLAGMGEQYF.

The V and J genes are TRBV19 and TRBJ1-2, with 9 bases identical to TRBD1. V lost 7 bases to trimming and J lost 5 bases; unmatched junction nucleotides: 5. Germline-derived CDR1 and CDR2 are LNHDA and SQIVND (reference sequence). This CDR3 contains 13 residues. This CDR3 is CASTEGQGYGYTF. The CDR3, as DNA: TGTGCCAGTACCGAGGGACAGGGTTATGGCTACACCTTC.

V gene TRBV28 combines with J gene TRBJ2-7; 10 nucleotides match TRBD1. CDR3 size: 15 residues. The germline gives CDR1 MDHEN, CDR2 SYDVKM. Germline trimming cut 7 bases from V and 4 bases from J; bases unmatched to any gene: 10. DNA for the CDR3: TGTGCCAGCACGACACCGGGACAGGGGTCTTACGAGCAGTACTTC. Translated, it gives CASTTPGQGSYEQYF.

V and J are TRBV19 and TRBJ2-7, with 8 bases fitting TRBD1. V lost 5 bases and J lost 0; bases outside the gene matches: 6. The CDR3 loop spans 15 amino acids. Per germline, CDR1 LNHDA and CDR2 SQIVND (reference sequence). CDR3 amino acids: CASSPGTGHSYEQYF. DNA of the CDR3: TGTGCCAGTAGTCCCGGGACAGGACACTCCTACGAGCAGTACTTC.

The chain recombines TRBV3-1 (or the pseudogene TRBV3-2) with TRBJ1-5; TRBD1 might be the D (5 bases). The CDR3 runs to 13 residues. With 3 bases removed from V and 4 bases from J, the gap between germline ends came to 7 bases. Per germline, CDR1 LGHDT and CDR2 YNNKEL (reference sequence). Here the CDR3 DNA reads TGTGCCAGCAGCCAGGGGGGGAATCAGCCCCAGCATTTT. Translated, it gives CASSQGGNQPQHF.

This chain uses TRBV6-5 with TRBJ2-2; 10 bases match TRBD1. The CDR3 has 15 residues. CDR1 and CDR2 from the germline V gene are MNHEY and SVGAGI. V lost 2 bases, J lost 4 bases, and 1 base stayed unmatched. CDR3 DNA: TGTGCCAGCAGTTACGGGACAGGGGTCACCGGGGAGCTGTTTTTT. Its translation: CASSYGTGVTGELFF.

The chain couples TRBV23-1 to TRBJ2-3; 8 positions match TRBD1. TRBV23-1 is recorded as an ORF, its role being uncertain. V shed 0 bases and J 1 base; nucleotides not matched to a gene: 6. This CDR3 region has 17 residues. CDR3 in amino acids: CASSQSSSTGGTDTQYF. CDR3 DNA: TGCGCCAGCAGTCAATCGAGCTCGACAGGGGGCACAGATACGCAGTATTTT.

The chain has TRBV28 and TRBJ1-2, with 8 bases that match TRBD1. From germline, CDR1 is MDHEN and CDR2 SYDVKM. Unmatched junction bases numbered 5, after V lost 4 bases and J lost 4 bases. The CDR3 has 14 residues. The CDR3 region is CASSSQGAVYGYTF. The CDR3 bases are TGTGCCAGCAGTTCTCAGGGGGCCGTCTATGGCTACACCTTC.

This chain uses TRBV18 with TRBJ1-1; no definite D call. The CDR3 covers 13 residues. Between the trimmed V and J ends, which lost 5 bases and 7 bases, there was a span of 14 bases. Germline V lookup: CDR1 KGHSH, CDR2 LQKENI. CDR3 protein: CASSEISGFEAFF. The CDR3 coding sequence is TGTGCCAGCTCAGAGATCTCGGGATTTGAAGCTTTCTTT. Full variable domain (missing parts from reference TRBV18 and TRBJ1-1): NAGVMQNPRHLVRRRGQEARLRCSPMKGHSHVYWYRQLPEEGLKFMVYLQKENIIDESGMPKERFSAEFPKEGPSILRIQQVVRGDSAAYFCASSEISGFEAFFGQGTRLTVV.

The J gene is TRBJ1-4, the V gene TRBV4-1; D is unresolved. Germline V lookup: CDR1 MGHRA, CDR2 YSYEKL. The germline V and J ends were trimmed by 0 bases and 3 bases, with 8 bases remaining between them. This CDR3 has 15 residues. For the CDR3, the DNA is TGCGCCAGCAGCCAAGAAGCGGTTCCTAATGAAAAACTGTTTTTT. Protein sequence: CASSQEAVPNEKLFF.

The gene calls are TRBV9 and TRBJ2-1, with TRBD2 matching over 10 bases. CDR1 SGDLS and CDR2 YYNGEE come from the germline V gene. CDR3 length: 16 amino acids. Germline trimming cut 4 bases from V and 2 bases from J; bases unmatched to any gene: 6. CDR3 residues: CASSSQAGGPYNEQFF. The CDR3 DNA sequence: TGTGCCAGCAGCTCTCAAGCGGGGGGGCCCTACAATGAGCAGTTCTTC.

This clone was found once. CDR3 bases: TGTGCCAGCAGCTTAGAGGCTGGAGGGGCCTATGGCTACACCTTC. Its protein product is CASSLEAGGAYGYTF. The chain combines TRBV7-8 with TRBJ1-2, with D possibly matching TRBD1 (5 bases). The CDR3 is made up of 15 amino acids. V lost 1 base, J lost 4 bases, and 13 bases lay in between. Germline CDR1 is SGHVS and CDR2 is FQNEAQ.

The V and J genes are TRBV30 and TRBJ2-3; D ambiguous. The CDR3 has 14 amino acids. V was shortened by 0 bases and J by 2 bases, with 9 bases between the two germline ends. Per germline, CDR1 GTSNPN and CDR2 SVGIG (reference sequence). CDR3 sequence (DNA): TGTGCCTGGAGTGTTGGGCTTAACACAGATACGCAGTATTTT. Encoded protein: CAWSVGLNTDTQYF.